The 5 T cell receptor beta chains below were found in one sample sequenced in a study of blood T cell repertoires in COVID-19. Measured with immunoSEQ multiplex PCR; TCRdb has only the in-frame clones, and not every one. The data show some 310,000 clones, more than 75% seen once. Source material: peripheral blood. These receptors were taken from a man aged 45-65 years with active or convalescent COVID-19.

The gene calls are TRBV6-5 and TRBJ1-1, with D possibly being TRBD1 (5 bases). Between the trimmed V and J ends, which lost 2 bases and 4 bases, there was a span of 8 bases. The CDR3 consists of 13 residues. Germline V gene sequence: CDR1 MNHEY, CDR2 SVGAGI. CDR3 residues: CASSYQGGTEAFF. CDR3 in DNA: TGTGCCAGCAGTTACCAGGGCGGCACTGAAGCTTTCTTT.

This chain links TRBV2 with TRBJ1-1; 10 bases fit TRBD1. V lost 2 bases, J lost 4 bases, and 13 bases stayed unmatched. The CDR3 contains 18 residues. Germline V gene lookup returns CDR1 SNHLY and CDR2 FYNNEI. The CDR3 DNA reads as TGTGCCAGCAGTGAAATCGAGGACAGGGGGGTAGTAGGCACTGAAGCTTTCTTT. Its translation is CASSEIEDRGVVGTEAFF. The full variable domain, with the rest looked up from reference TRBV2 and TRBJ1-1, is EPEVTQTPSHQVTQMGQEVILRCVPISNHLYFYWYRQILGQKVEFLVSFYNNEISEKSEIFDDQFSVERPDGSNFTLKIRSTKLEDSAMYFCASSEIEDRGVVGTEAFFGQGTRLTVV.

The chain carries TRBV15 and TRBJ1-5, with D possibly being TRBD1 (5 bases). V lost 11 bases and J lost 1, with 24 bases in between. The CDR3 is made up of 17 amino acids. In germline, CDR1 is LNHNV, CDR2 YYDKDF (reference sequence). CDR3 nucleotides: TGTGCCGTACATAACGGGGGTGGGGCACGAAGCAATCAGCCCCAGCATTTT. Amino acid sequence: CAVHNGGGARSNQPQHF.

A few counts support this clone. V and J are TRBV5-1 and TRBJ1-4; 9 bases line up with TRBD1. This CDR3 has 15 amino acids. CDR1 is SGHRS and CDR2 is YFSETQ in the germline V gene. J lost 0 bases, V lost 5 bases, and 2 bases had no gene match. CDR3 region: CASSRQGATNEKLFF. As DNA, the CDR3 is TGCGCCAGCAGTAGACAGGGGGCAACTAATGAAAAACTGTTTTTT.

In this sample, this clone turned up once. This CDR3 is CASSPSVRTVSNQPQHF. The CDR3 nucleotides are TGTGCCAGCAGCCCTAGCGTTCGCACCGTTAGTAATCAGCCCCAGCATTTT. The J gene is TRBJ1-5, the V gene TRBV28; no reliable D call. CDR3 length: 17 residues. Germline V lookup: CDR1 MDHEN, CDR2 SYDVKM. V lost 6 bases to trimming and J lost 4 bases, with 22 bases between them. The full variable domain, completed using reference TRBV28 and TRBJ1-5, is DVKVTQSSRYLVKRTGEKVFLECVQDMDHENMFWYRQDPGLGLRLIYFSYDVKMKEKGDIPEGYSVSREKKERFSLILESASTNQTSMYLCASSPSVRTVSNQPQHFGDGTRLSIL.